Listed below are T cell receptor beta chains from one sample, sequenced in a study of cytomegalovirus exposure and HLA in healthy donors. Sequencing was performed with immunoSEQ multiplex PCR; in TCRdb, only in-frame clones are kept and a portion is missing. Here the sample spans some 95,000 clones, 60% to 80% being singletons. The sequenced material came from PBMCs. These receptors came from a female donor in good health and CMV-seronegative. CDR3s include the opening cysteine and the closing phenylalanine or tryptophan. Each record gives: CDR3 protein, CDR3 length, J gene, V gene.

CDR3aa: CASSLGDEQFF; len: 11; j_gene: TRBJ2-1; v_gene: TRBV7-9
CDR3aa: CASSFFGANVLTF; len: 13; j_gene: TRBJ2-6; v_gene: TRBV7-2
CDR3aa: CASSVARAYEQYF; len: 13; j_gene: TRBJ2-7; v_gene: TRBV27
CDR3aa: CAISESRDRELFF; len: 13; j_gene: TRBJ2-2; v_gene: TRBV10-3
CDR3aa: CASSRTGRDEQFF; len: 13; j_gene: TRBJ2-1; v_gene: TRBV6-1
CDR3aa: CAWSGREGLGREYF; len: 14; j_gene: TRBJ2-3; v_gene: TRBV30
CDR3aa: CASSYEASSYEQYF; len: 14; j_gene: TRBJ2-7; v_gene: TRBV6-5
CDR3aa: CASSPPGQTTGNTIYF; len: 16; j_gene: TRBJ1-3; v_gene: TRBV7-9
CDR3aa: CASSIASGPYEQYF; len: 14; j_gene: TRBJ2-7; v_gene: TRBV9
CDR3aa: CASSPGTGYEQYF; len: 13; j_gene: TRBJ2-7; v_gene: TRBV18